The sequence of this T cell receptor (beta chain) was determined in a study of blood T cell repertoires in COVID-19. Clones were sequenced by immunoSEQ multiplex PCR, and TCRdb holds only the in-frame ones, with some missing. The data show around 300,000 clones, approximately 85% seen once. Germline V gene sequence: CDR1 SEHNR, CDR2 FQNEAQ (reference sequence). Trimming took off 0 bases at V and 2 bases at J, with 16 bases between the two ends. The CDR3 is made up of 17 amino acids. This receptor was taken from a human donor in a cohort sampled during active COVID-19. Sequenced input: peripheral blood. The chain recombines TRBV7-9 with TRBJ1-1; TRBD1 might be the D (6 bases). The CDR3 protein is CASSLAGGRGFNTEAFF. The CDR3 DNA is TGTGCCAGCAGCTTAGCAGGGGGTCGCGGATTCAACACTGAAGCTTTCTTT.